The rows below give T cell receptor beta chains drawn from one sample of a study of human T cells and chemical hapten exposure. MiXCR was run by TCRdb on the RACE reads, yielding one entry per CDR3 protein. The repertoire has more than 110,000 distinct CDR3 sequences, around 11% of them found once; the top ten carry approximately 1.3%. The source was whole blood, collected in connection with sensitization to the hapten diphenylcyclopropenone (DPC). The receptors come from a woman aged 50 to 60 with alopecia areata. Some clones in this sample may be carry-over from other donors' samples. Each CDR3 is given with its conserved first and last residue.

V gene	J gene	CDR3 protein
TRBV6-5	TRBJ1-3	CASSYSGQGGFSGNTIYF
TRBV2	TRBJ2-5	CAGSTGGETQYF
TRBV7-9	TRBJ1-1	CASSFVPGQGMNTEAFF
TRBV12-3/TRBV12-4	TRBJ2-1	CASTPNPRQGAKVAGGRSYNEQFF
TRBV27	TRBJ2-3	CASSLSRLAKRDTQYF
TRBV27	TRBJ2-1	CASSLFGVQFF
TRBV6-1	TRBJ2-7	CASNPSGSYEQYF
TRBV9	TRBJ2-5	CASSVEPGTETQYF
TRBV29-1	TRBJ2-5	CSVGDKETQYF
TRBV20-1	TRBJ2-2	CSARARASGTNTGELFF
TRBV9	TRBJ2-3	CASSAGPQGTDTQYF
TRBV19	TRBJ2-7	CAIRGRSSYEQYF
TRBV10-1	TRBJ2-5	CASSRSGSSETQYF
TRBV6-6	TRBJ2-3	CASTVRLAGGPDTQYF
TRBV6-5	TRBJ2-7	CASSYSTVPYEQYF
TRBV6-1	TRBJ2-3	CASSEQGSTDTQYF
TRBV30	TRBJ2-3	CAWSVGGVPDTQYF
TRBV6-6	TRBJ1-4	CASSYSKNGQVYLDNEKLFF
TRBV7-6	TRBJ2-3	CASSSGGLAGGADTQYF
TRBV28	TRBJ2-4	CASSPWTGWAKNIQYF
TRBV28	TRBJ1-4	CASRLPGALVKKLFF
TRBV14	TRBJ1-6	CASKLGQNNSPLHF
TRBV24-1	TRBJ2-3	CATGTSAKGNTQYF
TRBV28	TRBJ2-7	CASRPSSGQGGEQYF
TRBV6-6	TRBJ2-7	CASRGGDQISYEQYF
TRBV28	TRBJ2-3	CASSSAVETQYF
TRBV27	TRBJ1-1	CASWGVYRVGTEAFF
TRBV18	TRBJ2-5	CASSPGGETQYF
TRBV2	TRBJ2-7	CASSATAGRKYF
TRBV5-8	TRBJ2-1	CASSLGLAETNEQFF
TRBV20-1	TRBJ2-7	CSARKRGSREQYF
TRBV10-3	TRBJ2-3	CAIGRQGPTDTQYF
TRBV20-1	TRBJ2-1	CSARRGGSLVRDEQFF
TRBV19	TRBJ2-7	CASSISAILSYEQYF
TRBV20-1	TRBJ2-3	CSAGTSGSPDTQYF
TRBV9	TRBJ2-5	CASSVGGIGETQYF
TRBV28	TRBJ2-1	CASSPRPTTYNEQFF
TRBV19	TRBJ2-1	CASSGTTWYNEQFF
TRBV6-2/TRBV6-3	TRBJ2-1	CASSYFTNGEQFF
TRBV6-1	TRBJ1-5	CASSERAGSRQPQHF
TRBV6-6	TRBJ2-3	CASRWTGGVPDTQYF
TRBV11-3	TRBJ2-1	CASSLDPRAGQFF
TRBV7-9	TRBJ2-7	CASSWTSGSEQYF
TRBV5-1	TRBJ1-5	CASSLGTSSNQLQHF
TRBV12-3/TRBV12-4	TRBJ1-6	CASSLGGRGINSPLHF
TRBV6-5	TRBJ1-1	CASSYSRQGNTEAFF
TRBV6-4	TRBJ2-1	CASAPGTSLSSYNEQFF
TRBV20-1	TRBJ2-7	CSANSDSYEQYF
TRBV2	TRBJ1-1	CASSPRQGRGMNTEAFF
TRBV10-3	TRBJ1-1	CAITAKTNTEAFF
TRBV3-1	TRBJ2-1	CASSLTGRALYNEQFF
TRBV20-1	TRBJ2-1	CSASNNEQFF